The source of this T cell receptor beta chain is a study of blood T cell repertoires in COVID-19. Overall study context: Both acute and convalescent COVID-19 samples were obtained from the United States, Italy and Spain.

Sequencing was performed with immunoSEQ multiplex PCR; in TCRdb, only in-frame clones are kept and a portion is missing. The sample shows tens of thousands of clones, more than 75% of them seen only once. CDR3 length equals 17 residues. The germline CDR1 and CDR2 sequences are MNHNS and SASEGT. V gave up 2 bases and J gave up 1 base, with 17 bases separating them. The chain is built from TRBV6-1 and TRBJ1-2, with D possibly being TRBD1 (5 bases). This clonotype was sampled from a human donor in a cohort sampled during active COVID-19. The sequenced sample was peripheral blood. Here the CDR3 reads CASSEYHWGSFNYGYTF. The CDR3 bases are TGTGCCAGCAGTGAATATCACTGGGGCAGCTTTAACTATGGCTACACCTTC.